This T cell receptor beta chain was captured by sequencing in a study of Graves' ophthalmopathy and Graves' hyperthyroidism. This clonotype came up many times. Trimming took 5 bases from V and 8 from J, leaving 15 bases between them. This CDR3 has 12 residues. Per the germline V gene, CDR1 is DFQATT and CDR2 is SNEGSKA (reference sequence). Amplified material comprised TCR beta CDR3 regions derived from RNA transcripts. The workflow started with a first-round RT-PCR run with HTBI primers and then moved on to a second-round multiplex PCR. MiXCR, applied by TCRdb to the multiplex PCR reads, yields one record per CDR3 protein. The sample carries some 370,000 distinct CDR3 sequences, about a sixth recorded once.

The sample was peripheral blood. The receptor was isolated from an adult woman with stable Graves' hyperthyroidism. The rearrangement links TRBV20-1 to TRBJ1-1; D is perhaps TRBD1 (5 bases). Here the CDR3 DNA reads TGCAGTGCTGGCCTCCGGGGGGGGGAAGCTTTCTTT. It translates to CSAGLRGGEAFF.